One T cell receptor (beta chain) is described in this entry. Its specificity is unknown. J was trimmed by 10 bases and V by 3 bases; bases with no gene match: 13. From germline, CDR1 is SGHTA and CDR2 FQGNSA. The CDR3 loop spans 17 amino acids. These data originate in a study of beta chain features in type 1 diabetes. Study-level findings and limits: Shorter TCRB CDR3s, moderately but significantly so, marked every one of the four CD4+ subsets in Type 1 diabetes patients.

The entirety of the isolated RNA underwent reverse transcription, so expressed TCRB transcripts were sequenced. TCRdb's table, derived via immunoSEQ multiplex PCR, lists solely in-frame clones and lacks some. The table lists under 90,000 clones, 25% to 35% of them singletons. Sequencing was performed on stem cell memory CD4+ T cells from blood. This clonotype was sampled from a woman aged 18-30 years in good health. The chain carries TRBV7-2 and TRBJ1-6, with 9 bases aligning to TRBD1. The CDR3 DNA reads as TGTGCCAGCAGCTTGGAGCCCCTGGGGACAGGGTACTCACCCCTCCACTTT. This codes for CASSLEPLGTGYSPLHF.